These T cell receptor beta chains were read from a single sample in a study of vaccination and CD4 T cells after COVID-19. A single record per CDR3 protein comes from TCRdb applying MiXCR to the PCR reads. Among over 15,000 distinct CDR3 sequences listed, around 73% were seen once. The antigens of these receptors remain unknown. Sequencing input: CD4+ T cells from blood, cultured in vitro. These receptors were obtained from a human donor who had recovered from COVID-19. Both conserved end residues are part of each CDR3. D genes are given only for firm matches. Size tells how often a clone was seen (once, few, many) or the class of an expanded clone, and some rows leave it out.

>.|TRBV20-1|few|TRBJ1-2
TGCAGTGCTAGAGATACGGGGGAGGGAGGCTACACCTTC
CSARDTGEGGYTF
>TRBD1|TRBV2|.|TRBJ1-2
TGTGCCAGCAGCTCCGGACAGGGGGTCTATGGCTACACCTTC
CASSSGQGVYGYTF
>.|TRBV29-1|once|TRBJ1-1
TGCAGCGTTGAGCGGCTAATGAACACTGAAGCTTTCTTT
CSVERLMNTEAFF
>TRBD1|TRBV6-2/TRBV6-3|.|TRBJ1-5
TGTGCCAGCAGTTACTTGGGACAGGGGGCGACGTTGGAGCCCCAGCATTTT
CASSYLGQGATLEPQHF
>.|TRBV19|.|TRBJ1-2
TGTGCCAGTAGTACCTATTCCTCGGGCGACTATGGCTACACCTTC
CASSTYSSGDYGYTF
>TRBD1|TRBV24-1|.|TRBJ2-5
TGTGCCACCAGTGAACCAGGGGGCTTGAAGATCCAGTACTTC
CATSEPGGLKIQYF
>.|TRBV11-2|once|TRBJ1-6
TGTGCCAGCAGCTTAGCAGGGTTCGATTCACCCCTCCACTTT
CASSLAGFDSPLHF
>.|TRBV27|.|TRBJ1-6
TGTGCCAGCAGTTACACAGGGAGTTCCAATTCACCCCTCCACTTT
CASSYTGSSNSPLHF
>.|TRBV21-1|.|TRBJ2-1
TGTGCCACCCCCCGGCTAGCGGGTCGCAACAATGAGCAGTTCTTC
CATPRLAGRNNEQFF
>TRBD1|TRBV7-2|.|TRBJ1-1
TGTGCCAGCACCATGGGCCGGGACAGGGATACTGAAGCTTTCTTT
CASTMGRDRDTEAFF
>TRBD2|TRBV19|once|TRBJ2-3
TGTGCCAGTAGTATTCTGGCCGGGGGGGTTACGCAGTATTTT
CASSILAGGVTQYF
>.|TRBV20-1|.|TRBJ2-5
TGCAGTGCTAGAGATTATTTGGGCAGGGGGGAGGAGACCCAGTACTTC
CSARDYLGRGEETQYF
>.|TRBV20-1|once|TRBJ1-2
TGCAGTGCTAGAGTCCCGGGGACCCATGGCTACACCTTC
CSARVPGTHGYTF
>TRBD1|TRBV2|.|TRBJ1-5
TGTGCCAGCAGGCGGACAGGGGGGCCCTTCAGCAATCAGCCCCAGCATTTT
CASRRTGGPFSNQPQHF
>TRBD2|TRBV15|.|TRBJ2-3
TGTGCCACCAGCTTCCGCAGGCTAGCGGTCACAGATACGCAGTATTTT
CATSFRRLAVTDTQYF
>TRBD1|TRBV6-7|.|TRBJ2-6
TGTGCCAGCAGTTACTCGAACAGGGGGAATGGGGCCAACGTCCTGACTTTC
CASSYSNRGNGANVLTF
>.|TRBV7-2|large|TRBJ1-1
TGTGCCAGCAGCTTAGGGGGGATTGGGACTGAAGCTTTCTTT
CASSLGGIGTEAFF
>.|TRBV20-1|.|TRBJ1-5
TGCAGTGCTAGTTTGGGGTCAGGCAATCAGCCCCAGCATTTT
CSASLGSGNQPQHF
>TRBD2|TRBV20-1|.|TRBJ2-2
TGCAGTGTCAGGACTAGTTCTGCCGGGGAGCTGTTTTTT
CSVRTSSAGELFF
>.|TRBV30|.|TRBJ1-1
TGTGCCTGGAGTGTAGGCAGATGGGGCACTGAAGCTTTCTTT
CAWSVGRWGTEAFF
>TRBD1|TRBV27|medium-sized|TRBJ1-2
TGTGCCAGCAGTTTAATAGGGGGCACTAACTATGGCTACACCTTC
CASSLIGGTNYGYTF
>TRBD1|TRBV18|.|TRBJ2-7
TGTGCCAGCTCACCCGGGACAGGACCAACGGAGCAGTACTTC
CASSPGTGPTEQYF
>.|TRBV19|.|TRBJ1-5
TGTGCCAGTAGTGCACTAAACGGCAATCAGCCCCAGCATTTT
CASSALNGNQPQHF
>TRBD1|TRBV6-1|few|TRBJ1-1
TGTGCCAGCAGACGCCGGGACAGGGGGCGCGCTGAAGCTTTCTTT
CASRRRDRGRAEAFF
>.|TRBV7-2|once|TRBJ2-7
TGTGCCAGCAGCCTCAGGGAGATTTGGGGCGAGCAGTACTTC
CASSLREIWGEQYF
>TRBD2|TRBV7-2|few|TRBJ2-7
TGTGCCGGCAAACCGGGACTAGCATCCTACGAGCAGTACTTC
CAGKPGLASYEQYF
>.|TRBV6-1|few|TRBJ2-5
TGTGCCAGCAGAACCCGGACAGTTGGGCAAGAGACCCAGTACTTC
CASRTRTVGQETQYF
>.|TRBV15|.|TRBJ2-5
TGTGCCACCAGCAGAGGGGTGGGGGAGACCCAGTACTTC
CATSRGVGETQYF
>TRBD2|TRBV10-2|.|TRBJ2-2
TGCGCCAGCAAGTCGGGCGGGAGGGCCCCCGGGGAGCTGTTTTTT
CASKSGGRAPGELFF
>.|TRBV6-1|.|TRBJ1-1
TGTGCCAGCACCTCGGGGAGGGAGAACACTGAAGCTTTCTTT
CASTSGRENTEAFF
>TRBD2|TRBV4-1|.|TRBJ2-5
TGCGCCAGCAGCCCCCTCGGAGCGACTAGCGTCCCGACCCAGTACTTC
CASSPLGATSVPTQYF
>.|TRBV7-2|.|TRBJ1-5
TGTGCCAGCAGCTCAGCGTGGCAGGGAAGTCAGCCCCAGCATTTT
CASSSAWQGSQPQHF
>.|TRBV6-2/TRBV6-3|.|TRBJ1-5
TGTGCCAGCGGGTCTGGGGGGAGCAATCAGCCCCAGCATTTT
CASGSGGSNQPQHF
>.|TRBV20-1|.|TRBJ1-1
TGCAGTGCCATCCCGGGACACTTTAACACTGAAGCTTTCTTT
CSAIPGHFNTEAFF
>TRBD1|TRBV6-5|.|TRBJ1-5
TGTGCCAGCAGTTCCCCGACAGGGGACCAGCCCCAGCATTTT
CASSSPTGDQPQHF
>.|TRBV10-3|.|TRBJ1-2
TGTGCCATCAGTGAACGGGGGATGGGGGCCTATGGCTACACCTTC
CAISERGMGAYGYTF
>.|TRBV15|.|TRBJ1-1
TGTGCCACCAGCAGAGATATGGCCAATGAAGCTTTCTTT
CATSRDMANEAFF
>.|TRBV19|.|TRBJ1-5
TGTGCCACCTCGGGCCAGTATAGCAATCAGCCCCAGCATTTT
CATSGQYSNQPQHF
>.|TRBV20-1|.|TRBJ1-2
TGCAGTGCTAGCCCGGACACCATCTATGGCTACACCTTC
CSASPDTIYGYTF
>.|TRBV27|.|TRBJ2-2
TGTGCCAGCAGTTTGCCCCGAGAGAGGGGAAGCGGGGAGCTGTTTTTT
CASSLPRERGSGELFF
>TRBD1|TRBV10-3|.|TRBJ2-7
TGTGCCATCAGTGTGGGACAGGGGGGAACCTACGAGCAGTACTTC
CAISVGQGGTYEQYF
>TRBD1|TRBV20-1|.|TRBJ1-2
TGCAGTGCTATGTCCGGGACAGGGGTTGCGGCGCGGGGCTACACCTTC
CSAMSGTGVAARGYTF
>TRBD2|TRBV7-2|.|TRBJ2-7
TGTGCCAGCAGCTTTAAACTAGCGGGAGTATACGAGCAGTACTTC
CASSFKLAGVYEQYF
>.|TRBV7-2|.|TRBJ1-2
TGTGCCAGCAGCCCAGACTATGGCTACACCTTC
CASSPDYGYTF
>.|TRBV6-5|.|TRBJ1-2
TGTGCCAGCAGTTATGCAGGGGCCTCCTATGGCTACACCTTC
CASSYAGASYGYTF
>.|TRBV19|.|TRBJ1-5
TGTGCCAGTAGTATCTACAAGTATAGCAATCAGCCCCAGCATTTT
CASSIYKYSNQPQHF